This T cell receptor beta chain was recorded in a study of control samples from healthy donors and cancer patients. The CDR3 is 15 amino acids. V shed 1 base and J shed 0 bases, with 7 bases lying between them. The germline V gene encodes CDR1 SGHTA and CDR2 FQGNSA. The table came from immunoSEQ multiplex PCR; TCRdb's copy has only in-frame clones and leaves some out. The table has approximately 150,000 clones, 75% to 95% seen once. This receptor was obtained from a middle-aged woman in good health. This chain joins TRBV7-2 and TRBJ1-5, with D uncertain. The sample taken for sequencing was blood. The CDR3: CASSLGHHSNQPQHF. The CDR3 DNA reads as TGTGCCAGCAGCTTAGGACACCATAGCAATCAGCCCCAGCATTTT.